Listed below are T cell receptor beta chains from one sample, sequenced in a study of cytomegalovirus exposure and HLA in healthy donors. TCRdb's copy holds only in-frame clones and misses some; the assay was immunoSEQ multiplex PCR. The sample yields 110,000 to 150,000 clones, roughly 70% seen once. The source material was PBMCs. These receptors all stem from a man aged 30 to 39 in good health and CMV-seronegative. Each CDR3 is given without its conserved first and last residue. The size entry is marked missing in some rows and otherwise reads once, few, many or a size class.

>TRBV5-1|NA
ASGLGTELNIQY
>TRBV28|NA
ASSRDRGGGTYEQY
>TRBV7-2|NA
ASSPMQGLNSPLH
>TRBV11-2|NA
ASSLITGGVYDTQY
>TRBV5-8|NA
ASSFLVGYSTGELF
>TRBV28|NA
ASLAWQGVDGNTIY
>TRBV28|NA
ASSPAGGSGETQY
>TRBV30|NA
ACAPGGGWSNQPQH
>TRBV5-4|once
ASTHRTGASSGANGLT
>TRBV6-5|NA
ASSYSSRQGEQY
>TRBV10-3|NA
AINPRAGQGTDTQY
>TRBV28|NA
ASTFKSTYGTGGGGYT
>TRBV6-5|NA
ASSQTGGNDEQF
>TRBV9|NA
ASSPTGANTEAF
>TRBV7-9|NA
ASSLTGDSNQPQH
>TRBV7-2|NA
ASSFTSTVFLEGYT
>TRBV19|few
ASSLGPLNTEAF
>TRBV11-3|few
ASSLWPRETQY
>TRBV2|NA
ASSEQGSMYEQY
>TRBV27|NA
ASSPLTETYEQY
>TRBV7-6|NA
ASSLFSGQGHEQY
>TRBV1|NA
TSSLGTRGNKDTQY
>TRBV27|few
ASSGGSIGGPLH
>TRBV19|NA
ASSIRDPGEQY
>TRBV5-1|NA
ASSQDPSTNEKLF
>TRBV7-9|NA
ASSLASGGSYEQY
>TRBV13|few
ASSRSGTDTQY
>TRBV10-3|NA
AISEDRGLYNEQF
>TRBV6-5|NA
ASSYVENQPQH
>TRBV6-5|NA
ATSTDIINTGELF
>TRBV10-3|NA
AIRGQVQQETQY
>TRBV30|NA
AWSLLAGDVDTQY
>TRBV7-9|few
ASSSPDERGKF
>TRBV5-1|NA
ASAGTRGHNEQF
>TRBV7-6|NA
ASSLLVAGSTDTQY
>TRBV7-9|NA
ASSSLAPTDRSIDEQF
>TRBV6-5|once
ASSWDRVPSTDTQY
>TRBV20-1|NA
TTQGVYEQY
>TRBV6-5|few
ASSYSSRQAYTEAF
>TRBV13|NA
ASSRWEAPYEQY
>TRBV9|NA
ASSVGAGGGETQY
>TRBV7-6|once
ASSSKDRLTGELF
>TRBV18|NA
ASPPGQIYEQY
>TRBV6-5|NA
ASSRGVGNQPQH
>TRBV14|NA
ASSEGQYVGYT
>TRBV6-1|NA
ASSVGTGGNYGYT
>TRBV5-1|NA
ASSVVQGPEQY
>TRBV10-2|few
ASNQAGGAKNIQY
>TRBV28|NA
ASSLGLGGETQY
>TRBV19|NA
ASSLEGGTDTQY
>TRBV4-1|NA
ASSQVERSGGVPLH
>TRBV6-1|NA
ASSVGGGNTEAF
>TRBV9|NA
ASSVLSLSLNEQF
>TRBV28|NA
ASSPRGGSSSNEKLF
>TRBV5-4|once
ASSSLTGAGTRGQY